The TCR beta chain under discussion was sequenced for a study of T cell changes during pregnancy in multiple sclerosis. This table comes from immunoSEQ multiplex PCR, and its TCRdb copy is limited to in-frame clones, with some not included. The data show just under 70,000 clones, roughly nine tenths seen once. Germline values: CDR1 LNHDA, CDR2 SQIVND (reference sequence). V trimming: 1 base; J trimming: 3 bases; junction bases outside the gene matches: 6. The CDR3 covers 15 residues. This specimen was peripheral blood, taken in the second trimester of pregnancy. The origin of this receptor is a female donor with multiple sclerosis, enrolled in a pregnancy study. V gene TRBV19 combines with J gene TRBJ2-7; TRBD1 aligns across 7 bases. This chain's CDR3 is CASSIVWAGGYEQYF. CDR3 DNA sequence: TGTGCCAGTAGTATAGTTTGGGCAGGGGGCTACGAGCAGTACTTC.